This TCR beta chain is from a study of CD8+ T cells in alopecia areata. Study information: Treated patients took oral tofacitinib at 5 to 10 mg twice daily.

As to treatment: oral pan-JAK inhibitor, 5-10 mg twice daily. From alopecia areata patients, lesional scalp punch biopsies and peripheral blood were collected. Findings and caveats of the study: Tofacitinib significantly lowered scalp clonality and expanded CD8+ clones among the top 100. In scalp and blood during tofacitinib, many expanded lesional clones persisted.

As regards this clone: The antigen is not known.

It was cDNA, reverse transcribed from extracted RNA, that served as the sequencing template. Sequenced by immunoSEQ multiplex PCR; TCRdb stores in-frame clones only, minus some. The table has more than 110,000 clones, approximately 85% seen once. This specimen consisted of CD8+ T cells sorted from blood, obtained at week 4, from a patient treated with tofacitinib. This TCR was sampled from a human donor with alopecia areata.

The CDR3, as DNA: TGCGCCAGCAGCCAAGATAACGGGGGGCCCCTGGGGACCCAGTACTTC. Translating it yields CASSQDNGGPLGTQYF. V usage is TRBV4-1 and J usage is TRBJ2-5, with D possibly TRBD2 on 7 matching bases. The CDR3 consists of 16 residues. Trimming removed 0 bases at V and 7 bases at J, with 18 bases between. Germline CDR1 reads MGHRA; CDR2 reads YSYEKL.